One TCR beta chain is described in this entry. Its target is unknown. V was clipped by 5 bases and J by 1 base, with 17 bases between them. Per the germline V gene, CDR1 is SGHAT and CDR2 is FQNNGV. There are 17 residues in the CDR3. This sample was taken from a study of T cell repertoires in cytomegalovirus infection. Looking at the study overall: Shared public TCR beta signatures pointed to both CMV infection and a matching HLA type.

A single record per CDR3 protein comes from TCRdb applying MiXCR to the reads. The sample has about 740,000 distinct CDR3 sequences, 35% to 40% seen once. Findings and limits, study-wide: Individuals carrying CMV plus the relevant HLA were identified by cumulative frequency of public TCR beta families. Dominating the ex vivo response were HLA-C-restricted CMV-specific TCR beta clonotypes.

This receptor was identified in a human donor in good health (CMV status not recorded). Some clones in this sample may be carry-over from other donors' samples. Sequencing was carried out using PBMCs. J is TRBJ1-4 and V is TRBV11-2; D is possibly TRBD1 (6 bases). The CDR3 spells CASSPDPVRGTNEKLFF. The CDR3 DNA reads TGTGCCAGCAGCCCCGATCCGGTCAGGGGAACTAATGAAAAACTGTTTTTT.